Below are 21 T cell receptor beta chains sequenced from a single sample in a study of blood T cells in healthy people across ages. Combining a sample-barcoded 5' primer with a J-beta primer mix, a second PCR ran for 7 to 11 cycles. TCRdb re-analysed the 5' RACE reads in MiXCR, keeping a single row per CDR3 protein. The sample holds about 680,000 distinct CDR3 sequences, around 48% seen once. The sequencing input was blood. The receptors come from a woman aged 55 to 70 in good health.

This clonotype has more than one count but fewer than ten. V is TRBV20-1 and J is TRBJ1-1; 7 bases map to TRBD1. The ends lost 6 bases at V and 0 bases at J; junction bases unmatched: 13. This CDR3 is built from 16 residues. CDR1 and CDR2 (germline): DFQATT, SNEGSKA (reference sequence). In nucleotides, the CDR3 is TGCAGTGCCCCGAGGGGGCAGGGGGGGATGAACACTGAAGCTTTCTTT. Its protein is CSAPRGQGGMNTEAFF.

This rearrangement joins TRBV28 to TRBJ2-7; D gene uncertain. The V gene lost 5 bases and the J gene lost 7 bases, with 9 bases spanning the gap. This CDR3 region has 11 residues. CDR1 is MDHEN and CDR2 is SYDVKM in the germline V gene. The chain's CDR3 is CASSLLREQYF. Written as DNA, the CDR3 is TGTGCCAGCAGTCTCCTACGTGAGCAGTACTTC.

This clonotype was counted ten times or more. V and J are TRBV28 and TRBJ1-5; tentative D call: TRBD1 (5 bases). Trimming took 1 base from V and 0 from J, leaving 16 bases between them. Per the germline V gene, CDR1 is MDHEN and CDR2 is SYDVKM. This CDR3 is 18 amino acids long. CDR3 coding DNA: TGTGCCAGCAGTTTATTTACAGGAGTCTACCATAGCAATCAGCCCCAGCATTTT. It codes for CASSLFTGVYHSNQPQHF.

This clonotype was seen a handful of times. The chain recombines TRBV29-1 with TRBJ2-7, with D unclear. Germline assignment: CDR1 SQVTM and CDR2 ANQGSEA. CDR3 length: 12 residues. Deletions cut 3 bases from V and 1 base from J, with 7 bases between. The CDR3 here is CSVEGRSYEQYF. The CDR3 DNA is TGCAGCGTTGAGGGCAGATCCTACGAGCAGTACTTC.

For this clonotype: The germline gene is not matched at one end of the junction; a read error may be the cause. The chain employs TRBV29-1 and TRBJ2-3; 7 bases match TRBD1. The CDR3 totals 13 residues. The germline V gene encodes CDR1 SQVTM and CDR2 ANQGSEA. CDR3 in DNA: TGCAGCGTTAGGACAGGCTTCACAGGTACGCAGTATTTT. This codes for CSVRTGFTGTQYF.

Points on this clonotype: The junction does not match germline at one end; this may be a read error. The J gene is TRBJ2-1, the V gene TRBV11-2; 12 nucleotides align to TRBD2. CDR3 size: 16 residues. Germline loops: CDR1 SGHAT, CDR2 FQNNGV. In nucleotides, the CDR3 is TGTACCAGCAGCCTAGCGGGAGGGCCCTCCTACAATGAGCAGTTCTTC. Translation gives CTSSLAGGPSYNEQFF.

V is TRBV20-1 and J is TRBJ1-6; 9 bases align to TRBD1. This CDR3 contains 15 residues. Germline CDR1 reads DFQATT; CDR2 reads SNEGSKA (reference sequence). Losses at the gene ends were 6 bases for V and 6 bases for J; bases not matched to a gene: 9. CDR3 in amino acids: CSAPAGTGRNSPLHF. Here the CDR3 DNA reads TGCAGTGCCCCCGCGGGGACAGGGCGTAATTCACCCCTCCACTTT.

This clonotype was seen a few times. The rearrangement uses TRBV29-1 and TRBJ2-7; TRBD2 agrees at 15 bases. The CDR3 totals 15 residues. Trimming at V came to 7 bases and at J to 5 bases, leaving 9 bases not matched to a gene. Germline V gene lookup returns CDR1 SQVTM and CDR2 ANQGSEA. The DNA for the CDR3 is TGCAGCGCCCGGACTAGCGGGAGGGGTATGGACGAGCAGTACTTC. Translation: CSARTSGRGMDEQYF.

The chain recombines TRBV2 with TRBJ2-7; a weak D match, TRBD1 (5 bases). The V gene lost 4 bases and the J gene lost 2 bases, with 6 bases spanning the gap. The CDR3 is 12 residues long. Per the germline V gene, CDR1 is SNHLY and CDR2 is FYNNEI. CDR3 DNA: TGTGCCAGCAGTGGGACAACCTACGAGCAGTACTTC. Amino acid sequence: CASSGTTYEQYF.

The CDR3 bases are TGTGCCAGCAGAAGACGGGCACCGAACACTGAAGCTTTCTTT. This translates into CASRRRAPNTEAFF. This rearrangement joins TRBV27 to TRBJ1-1; D gene uncertain. Germline CDR1 is MNHEY and CDR2 is SMNVEV (reference sequence). V lost 6 bases and J 1 base, leaving 12 bases between the germline ends. The CDR3 length is 14 residues.

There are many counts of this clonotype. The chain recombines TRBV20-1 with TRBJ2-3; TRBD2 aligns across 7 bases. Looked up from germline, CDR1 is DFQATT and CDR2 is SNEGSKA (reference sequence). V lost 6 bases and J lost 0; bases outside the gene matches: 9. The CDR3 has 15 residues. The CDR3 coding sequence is TGCAGTGCCCACGTCGGGGGGACGAGCACAGATACGCAGTATTTT. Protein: CSAHVGGTSTDTQYF.

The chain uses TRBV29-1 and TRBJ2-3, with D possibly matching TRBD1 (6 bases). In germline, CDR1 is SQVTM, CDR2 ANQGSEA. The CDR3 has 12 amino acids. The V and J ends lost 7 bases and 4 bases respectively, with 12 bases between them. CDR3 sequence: CSGGGGSDTQYF. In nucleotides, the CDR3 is TGCAGCGGTGGGGGCGGGTCAGATACGCAGTATTTT.

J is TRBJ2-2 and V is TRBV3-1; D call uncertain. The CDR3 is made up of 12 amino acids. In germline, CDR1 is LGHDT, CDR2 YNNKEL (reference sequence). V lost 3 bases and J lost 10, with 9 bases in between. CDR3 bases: TGTGCCAGCAGCCACGGGTTTCCGGAGCTGTTTTTT. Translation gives CASSHGFPELFF.

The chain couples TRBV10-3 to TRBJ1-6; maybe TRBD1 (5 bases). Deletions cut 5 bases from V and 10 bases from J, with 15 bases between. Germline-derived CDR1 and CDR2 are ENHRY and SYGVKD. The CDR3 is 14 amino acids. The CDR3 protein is CAISRDVSGSPLHF. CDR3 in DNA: TGTGCCATCAGTAGGGACGTATCAGGCTCACCCCTCCACTTT.

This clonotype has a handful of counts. The chain's CDR3 is CASSHGLPGEQYF. In nucleotides, the CDR3 is TGTGCCAGCAGTCATGGACTGCCTGGGGAGCAGTACTTC. V gene TRBV7-2 combines with J gene TRBJ2-7; possibly TRBD2 for D (5 bases). CDR1 SGHTA and CDR2 FQGNSA come from the germline V gene. There are 13 residues in the CDR3. V was pared by 6 bases and J by 7 bases, with 16 bases between.

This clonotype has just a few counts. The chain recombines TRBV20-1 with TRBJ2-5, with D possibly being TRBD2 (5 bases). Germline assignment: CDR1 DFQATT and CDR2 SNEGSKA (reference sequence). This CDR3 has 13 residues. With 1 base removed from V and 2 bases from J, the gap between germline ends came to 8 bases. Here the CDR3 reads CSARVAKQETQYF. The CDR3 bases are TGCAGTGCTAGAGTAGCGAAACAAGAGACCCAGTACTTC.

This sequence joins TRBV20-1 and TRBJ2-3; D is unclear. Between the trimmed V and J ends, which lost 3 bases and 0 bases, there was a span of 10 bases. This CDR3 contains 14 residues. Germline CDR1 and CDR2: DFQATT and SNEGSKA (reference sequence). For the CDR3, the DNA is TGCAGTGCTAGCGGCAGTTCTAGCACAGATACGCAGTATTTT. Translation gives CSASGSSSTDTQYF.

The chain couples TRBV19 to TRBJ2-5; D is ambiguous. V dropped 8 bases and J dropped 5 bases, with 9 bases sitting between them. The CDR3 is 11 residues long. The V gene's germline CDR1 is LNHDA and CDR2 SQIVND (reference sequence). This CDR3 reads CASSGLETQYF. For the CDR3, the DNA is TGTGCCAGTTCTGGGCTGGAGACCCAGTACTTC.

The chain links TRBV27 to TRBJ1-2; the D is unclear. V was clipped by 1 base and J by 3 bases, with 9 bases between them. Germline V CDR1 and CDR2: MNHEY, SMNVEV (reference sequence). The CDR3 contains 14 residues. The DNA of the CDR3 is TGTGCCAGCAGTTTATACTCGGGTTACTATGGCTACACCTTC. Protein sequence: CASSLYSGYYGYTF.

CDR3 nucleotides: TGTGCCATCAGTGCCCAAGCTAGTGGCTACACCTTC. Translating it yields CAISAQASGYTF. This chain links TRBV10-3 with TRBJ1-2, with unresolved D. Trimming removed 4 bases at V and 7 bases at J, with 10 bases between. The V gene's germline CDR1 is ENHRY and CDR2 SYGVKD. The CDR3 sequence is 12 residues long.

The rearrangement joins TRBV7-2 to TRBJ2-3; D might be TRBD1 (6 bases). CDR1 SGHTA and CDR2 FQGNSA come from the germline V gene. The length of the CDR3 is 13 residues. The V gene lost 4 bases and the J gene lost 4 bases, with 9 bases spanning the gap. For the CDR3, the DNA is TGTGCCAGCAGCTCAGGGGTCCCAGATACGCAGTATTTT. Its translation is CASSSGVPDTQYF.